This T cell receptor (beta chain) appears in the sequencing data of a study of T cells after yellow fever vaccination. The CDR3 sequence is 14 residues long. CDR1 and CDR2 (germline): KGHSH, LQKENI. Trimming shortened V by 1 base and J by 1 base, and 7 bases separated the two germline ends. This clonotype came up a few times. TCRdb independently ran MiXCR on the 5' RACE reads; one entry per CDR3 protein. The sample has fewer than 150,000 distinct CDR3 sequences; 7.2% are singletons. The clonotype comes from a man aged 18 to 30 who received the YFV17D yellow fever vaccine. The gene calls are TRBV18 and TRBJ1-1; the D is unclear. The sample here was CD4+ T cells sorted from PBMCs, taken more than 40 days after the first yellow fever vaccination. In DNA, the CDR3 is TGTGCCAGCTCACCACGGGCCCCGAACACTGAAGCTTTCTTT. It codes for CASSPRAPNTEAFF.